This TCR beta chain was sequenced during a study of cytomegalovirus exposure and HLA in healthy donors (dated by TCRdb to 2016 to 2017). As for the study more broadly: According to a later analysis, the roughly 120 validation repertoires were produced on the same platform as the approximately 690 repertoires of the first cohort. The study aimed to test whether cataloging public T cell receptors could reveal signatures of past pathogen exposure. A separate validation cohort of more than 100 different subjects was used in addition to the roughly 720-subject first cohort. High-throughput TCR immunosequencing, statistical association of individual TCRs with disease status, and machine learning were combined to predict cytomegalovirus infection status. The full study reports these points: A few of the identified cytomegalovirus-associated TCR beta chains were confirmed in vitro to be specific for cytomegalovirus antigens. While some public TCRs were present in many individuals, most TCR sequences turned up only very rarely across donors. The validation cohort had no HLA typing available for a later analysis, so co-occurrence within that cohort was assessed over all 130 or so repertoires. The study gave a list of 150 to 200 TCR beta chains associated with cytomegalovirus. The authors suggested that the approach could potentially be generalized to other disease states and immunological phenotypes. Subsequent analysis determined that TCRs grouped into clusters in the first cohort also showed a tendency toward co-occurrence across the 130 or so validation repertoires, and approximately 93% of cluster scores exceeded 0. The classifier was reported to diagnose cytomegalovirus status with high specificity and sensitivity in both the original and validation cohorts.

Donors formed part of the validation cohort, which comprised 120 subjects and was distinct from the first cohort of under 850 subjects. The receptor library was made with the immunoSEQ multiplex PCR assay. Per the source publication's procedure: A statistical classification framework was built for diagnosing cytomegalovirus status from the catalog of TCR beta chain sequences. Here the immuneACCESS table is served through TCRdb, limited to in-frame sequences with V and J called. Missing clones are a known gap in these copies; in checked studies unresolved V genes cover under half, and the rest lacks a known reason. From that table come the V and J calls and clone size; the DNA was used to work out D and trimming. Here the sample has 180,000 or so clones; 70% to 85% occur a single time. The ten largest clones represent around an eighth of the sample. V trim: 7 bases; J trim: 2 bases; unmatched bases: 5. Including the terminal cysteine and phenylalanine, the CDR3 comprises 12 residues. Of the read, only the CDR3 DNA is kept; its 36 bases are in frame from base 1. Taken from the germline V gene, the CDR1 and CDR2 loops are SQVTM and ANQGSEA.

This clone was counted between two and nine times. This clone's antigen is unknown. The record has no base qualities; no much larger clone is one base away. The source of this sequence is a woman in her 30s in good health and CMV-seropositive. The chain couples TRBV29-1 to TRBJ2-7, and 7 junction bases match TRBD1. The sequenced sample consisted of PBMCs. The DNA sequence is as follows: TGCAGCGGTCTGGGACAGACCTACGAGCAGTACTTC. Translated, this gives CSGLGQTYEQYF.